This T cell receptor (beta chain) was obtained from a study of Ad26.COV2.S vaccination and SARS-CoV-2 variants. Study-level background: Once, or twice with 56 days between doses, Ad26.COV2.S was given intramuscularly. Study-wide findings and caveats: Comparability of non-spike TCR breadth was observed across vaccine and placebo recipients.

The V end lost 4 bases, the J end lost 5 bases, and 20 bases lay between the germline ends. CDR1 and CDR2 from the germline V gene are MNHEY and SMNVEV (reference sequence). The length of the CDR3 is 16 residues. Specified treatment: roughly 18 received Ad26.COV2.S at low or high dose, single or two shots; roughly 5 received placebo; per-sample allocation not given. Specimens were obtained on day 63 following the first vaccine or placebo injection. Comment on this clone: Its antigen is not known.

The repertoire was sequenced with immunoSEQ multiplex PCR; TCRdb's copy has only in-frame clones and lacks some. The sample consists of some 460,000 clones, roughly nine tenths of them appearing once. This material consisted of peripheral blood, taken in a trial of Ad26.COV2.S vaccine versus placebo. The chain carries TRBV27 and TRBJ1-2; D not certain. The source is a person between 18 and 59 years old who received the Ad26.COV2.S COVID-19 vaccine or a placebo. CDR3 in DNA: TGTGCCAGCAGTTCTCTGCTTTTGGGTCGACTTTATGGCTACACCTTC. Protein: CASSSLLLGRLYGYTF.